The source of this T cell receptor beta chain is a study of breast tumors, draining lymph nodes, adjacent tissues. TCRdb fed the multiplex PCR reads into MiXCR, producing one record per CDR3 protein. This table has about 180,000 distinct CDR3 sequences, around 35% appearing once. Germline V gene lookup returns CDR1 SGHDT and CDR2 YYEEEE. After removal of 3 bases from V and 5 bases from J, the junction contained 10 bases not matched to a gene. This CDR3 is built from 16 residues. Samples came from axillary lymph nodes draining the breast cancer. The sample consisted of axillary lymph node tissue. The TCR comes from a female donor with breast cancer. Some clones in this sample may be carry-over from other donors' samples. The chain is built from TRBV5-6 and TRBJ2-2, with 7 bases that match TRBD2. The DNA of the CDR3 is TGTGCCAGCAGCTCGATCGGTGCCGGGAGGACCGGGGAGCTGTTTTTT. Its protein is CASSSIGAGRTGELFF. The full variable domain, with the rest looked up from reference TRBV5-6 and TRBJ2-2, is DAGVTQSPTHLIKTRGQQVTLRCSPKSGHDTVSWYQQALGQGPQFIFQYYEEEERQRGNFPDRFSGHQFPNYSSELNVNALLLGDSALYLCASSSIGAGRTGELFFGEGSRLTVL.